This section outlines one TCR beta chain sequence together with its context. Which antigen it targets is not known. The sample holds no much larger clone one base away, and base qualities are not on file. TCRbeta CDR3 regions were amplified from genomic DNA by means of the immunoSEQ Assay, a bias-controlled multiplex PCR. The authors' analysis ran thus. The number of nucleated cells in each sample was estimated by amplification of reference gene primers within the assay. To quantify the absolute abundance of each unique TCRbeta CDR3 rearrangement, sequence reads were collapsed and filtered. For each sample, productive Simpson clonality was calculated as the square root of Simpson's diversity index over productive rearrangements. TCRdb holds this immuneACCESS table with in-frame rearrangements only. Some clones are missing; in checked studies, unresolved V genes explain under half, and the rest has no known cause. The DNA was the basis for D and trimming; V, J and clone size are from that table. The sample table contains 150,000 or so clones; only one count was recorded for less than 85% of them. The ten largest make up approximately 12% of the sample.

Participants in the prospective study were aged roughly 18 to 89 years, lived in 20 to 25 United States geographic areas, and enrolled through a virtual design. To assign participants to cohorts, the prospective study relied on clinical history that participants themselves reported in a screening survey and a study questionnaire. For ImmuneRACE Cohort 3, a participant was defined as recovered based on two consecutive negative NP/OP PCR tests, clearance by a healthcare professional, or resolution of symptoms. In the prospective study, mobile phlebotomists collected whole blood, serum and a nasopharyngeal or oropharyngeal swab from each participant. Participants in the prospective study had the option to provide additional blood draws and questionnaires over a 2-month period. Before DNA extraction, blood samples from the prospective study were shipped at room temperature or frozen. This entry comes from a study of blood T cell repertoires in COVID-19 (dated by TCRdb to about 2020). In the study overall: Collaborator samples came from the United States, Italy and Spain and covered acute and convalescent phases of COVID-19. The prospective study material was composed of cDNA or gDNA derived from T cells, B-cell-depleted T cells, or PBMCs. Deeply sampled blood TCRbeta repertoires from subjects exposed to, actively infected with, or recovered from COVID-19 were included in the dataset. A freely available public database, intended as a resource for researchers studying the immune response to SARS-CoV-2, is where the repertoires were released. The samples were drawn from two sources: the first 160 participants of the ongoing ImmuneRACE study, and 1,200 or so subjects contributed by 6 global collaborators. Nearly every sample came with metadata listing a de-identified subject ID, COVID-19 status, age in years and sex. HLA class I and class II types, where available, came from metadata supplied by the sample provider rather than from assay-based typing. Here is what the overall study found, with its caveats: Clinical and demographic metadata were provided uncurated, with the amount varying by source and participant.

The junction shows trimming of 3 bases on V and 4 bases on J, and the gene matches do not reach 6 bases of it. The germline V gene yields MNHEY for CDR1 and SVGAGI for CDR2. From the cysteine up to the phenylalanine, the CDR3 has a length of 15 residues. Left in the record is the CDR3 DNA by itself, 45 bases read in frame from the first base. This receptor chain uses TRBV6-5 and TRBJ1-5, and 7 junction bases match TRBD1. The sequence derives from a man aged 45-65 years who had recovered from COVID-19. Sequenced input: PBMCs or T cells enriched from blood (not recorded which). The nucleotide sequence is given as TGTGCCAGCAGTTATGGGGACAGAGAAAATCAGCCCCAGCATTTT. Translated, it gives CASSYGDRENQPQHF.